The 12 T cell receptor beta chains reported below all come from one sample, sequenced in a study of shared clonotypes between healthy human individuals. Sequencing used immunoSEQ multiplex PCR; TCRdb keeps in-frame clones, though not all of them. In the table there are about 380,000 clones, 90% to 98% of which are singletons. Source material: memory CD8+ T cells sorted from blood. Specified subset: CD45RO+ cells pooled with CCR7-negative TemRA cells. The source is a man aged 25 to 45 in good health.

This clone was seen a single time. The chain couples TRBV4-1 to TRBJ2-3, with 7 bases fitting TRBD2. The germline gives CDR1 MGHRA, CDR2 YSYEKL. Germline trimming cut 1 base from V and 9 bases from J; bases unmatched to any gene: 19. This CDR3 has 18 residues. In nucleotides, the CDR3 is TGCGCCAGCAGCCAAGTATTCCGGACTAGAGAGATAAGGTGGACGCAGTATTTT. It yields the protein CASSQVFRTREIRWTQYF.

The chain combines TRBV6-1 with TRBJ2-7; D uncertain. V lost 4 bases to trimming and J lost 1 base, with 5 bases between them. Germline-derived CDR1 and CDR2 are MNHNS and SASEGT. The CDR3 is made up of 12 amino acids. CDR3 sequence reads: CASSALSYEQYF. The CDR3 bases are TGTGCCAGCAGTGCCCTTTCCTACGAGCAGTACTTC.

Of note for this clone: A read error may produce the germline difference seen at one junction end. This CDR3 is CASSYPWTDLAGEDEQFF. The CDR3 DNA sequence: TGTGCTAGCAGCTACCCTTGGACAGACCTAGCGGGAGAAGATGAGCAGTTCTTC. The V and J genes are TRBV7-7 and TRBJ2-1, with TRBD2 matching 10 bases. Germline CDR1 reads SSHAT; CDR2 reads FNYEAQ (reference sequence). The CDR3 totals 18 residues.

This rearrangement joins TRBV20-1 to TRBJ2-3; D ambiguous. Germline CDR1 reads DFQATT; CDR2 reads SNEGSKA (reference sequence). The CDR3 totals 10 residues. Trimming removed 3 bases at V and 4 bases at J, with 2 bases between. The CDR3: CSARADTQYF. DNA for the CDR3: TGCAGTGCTAGGGCAGATACGCAGTATTTT.

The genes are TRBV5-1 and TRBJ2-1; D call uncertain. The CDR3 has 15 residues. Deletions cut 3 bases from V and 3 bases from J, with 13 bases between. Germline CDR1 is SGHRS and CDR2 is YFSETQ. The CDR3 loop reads CASSSVGRDYNEQFF. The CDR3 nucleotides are TGCGCCAGCAGCTCCGTAGGACGAGACTACAATGAGCAGTTCTTC.

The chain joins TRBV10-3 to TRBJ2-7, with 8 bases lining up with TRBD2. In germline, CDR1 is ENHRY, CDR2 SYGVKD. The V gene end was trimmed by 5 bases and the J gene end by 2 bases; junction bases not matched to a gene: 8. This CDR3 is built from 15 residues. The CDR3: CAISSPGLVPYEQYF. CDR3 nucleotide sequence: TGTGCCATCAGTAGCCCGGGACTAGTACCCTACGAGCAGTACTTC.

Here the CDR3 reads CASSPAYFTDTQYF. CDR3 in DNA: TGCGCCAGCAGCCCTGCATACTTCACAGATACGCAGTATTTT. This rearrangement joins TRBV5-1 to TRBJ2-3; no clear D gene. V lost 4 bases and J lost 2, with 11 bases in between. The CDR3 sequence is 14 residues long. The V gene's germline CDR1 is SGHRS and CDR2 YFSETQ.

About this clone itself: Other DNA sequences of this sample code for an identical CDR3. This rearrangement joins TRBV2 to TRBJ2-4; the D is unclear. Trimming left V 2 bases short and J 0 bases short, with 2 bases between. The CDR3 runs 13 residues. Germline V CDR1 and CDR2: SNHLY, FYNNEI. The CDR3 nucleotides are TGTGCCAGCAGTGAACTAGCCAAAAACATTCAGTACTTC. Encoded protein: CASSELAKNIQYF.

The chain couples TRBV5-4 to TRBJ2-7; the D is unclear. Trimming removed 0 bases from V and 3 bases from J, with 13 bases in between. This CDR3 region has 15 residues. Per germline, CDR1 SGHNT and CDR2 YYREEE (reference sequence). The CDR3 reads CASSLVGSIDYEQYF. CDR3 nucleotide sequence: TGTGCCAGCAGCTTGGTGGGGTCGATTGACTACGAGCAGTACTTC.

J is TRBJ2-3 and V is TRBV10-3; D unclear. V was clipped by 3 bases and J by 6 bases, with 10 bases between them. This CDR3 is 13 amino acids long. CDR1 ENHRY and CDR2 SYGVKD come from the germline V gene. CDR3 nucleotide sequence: TGTGCCATCAGTGATATAGTGGGGGATACGCAGTATTTT. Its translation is CAISDIVGDTQYF.

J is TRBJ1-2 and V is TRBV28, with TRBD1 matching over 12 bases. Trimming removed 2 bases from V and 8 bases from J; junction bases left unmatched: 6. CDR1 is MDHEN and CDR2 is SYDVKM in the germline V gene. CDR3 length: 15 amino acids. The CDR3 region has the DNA TGTGCCAGCAGTTTACAGGGGACAGGGGGCGAAGGCTACACCTTC. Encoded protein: CASSLQGTGGEGYTF.

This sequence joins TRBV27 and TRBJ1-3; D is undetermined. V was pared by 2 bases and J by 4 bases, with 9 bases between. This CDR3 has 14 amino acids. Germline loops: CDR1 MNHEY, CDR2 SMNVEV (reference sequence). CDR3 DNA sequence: TGTGCCAGCAGTTTAAAGGGATCCGGAAACACCATATATTTT. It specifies CASSLKGSGNTIYF.